A single sample is the source of the 8 T cell receptor beta chains below, sequenced in a study of control samples from healthy donors and cancer patients (dated by TCRdb to 2018 to 2020). The library was made by the immunoSEQ multiplex PCR assay. TCRdb carries this immuneACCESS record with in-frame sequences only. Its versions omit some clonotypes, under half of them owing to an unresolved V gene in the studies checked, with the rest unexplained. This sample is represented by tens of thousands of clones; over 90% of them were singletons. 4.5% to 5.5% of the sample rests with the top ten. The sample taken for sequencing was blood. Receptor source: a woman between 18 and 29 years old in good health.

The CDR3 nucleotides read TGTGCCAGCAGCTCTCGACTAGCGGGCCCCTCCTACAATGAGCAGTTCTTC. It codes for CASSSRLAGPSYNEQFF. The chain combines TRBV6-2 or TRBV6-3 with TRBJ2-1; 10 nucleotides agree with TRBD2. Per germline, CDR1 MNHEY and CDR2 SVGEGT. V shed 6 bases, J shed 0 bases, and the junction held 8 bases outside the gene matches. CDR3 length: 17 residues.

The V gene is TRBV14, the J gene TRBJ2-5; D unresolved. V was clipped by 3 bases and J by 5 bases, with 7 bases between them. The CDR3 covers 12 residues. Germline CDR1 and CDR2: SGHDN and FVKESK. The CDR3, as DNA: TGTGCCAGCAGCCATCTTTCGGAGACCCAGTACTTC. This sequence encodes CASSHLSETQYF.

For this clone: As the CDR3 is not closed by the conserved phenylalanine or tryptophan, this likely results from a read error. V gene TRBV14 combines with J gene TRBJ1-6; perhaps TRBD1 as D (5 bases). The germline V and J ends were trimmed by 4 bases and 1 base, with 11 bases remaining between them. Germline V lookup: CDR1 SGHDN, CDR2 FVKESK. This CDR3 spans 16 amino acids. The CDR3 region has the DNA TGTGCCAGCAGCCGCGAGGGGCAGTCCTATAATTCACCCCTCCACTCT. Protein sequence: CASSREGQSYNSPLHS.

The CDR3 spells CASSLMTGGKTQYF. CDR3 DNA: TGTGCCAGCAGCTTAATGACAGGGGGGAAGACCCAGTACTTC. This chain uses TRBV7-2 with TRBJ2-5, with 9 bases that match TRBD1. Germline lookup yields CDR1 SGHTA and CDR2 FQGNSA. With 2 bases clipped from V and 6 bases from J, the junction kept 4 bases outside the gene matches. This CDR3 spans 14 amino acids. The full variable domain, its missing parts supplied by reference TRBV7-2 and TRBJ2-5, is GAGVSQSPSNKVTEKGKDVELRCDPISGHTALYWYRQSLGQGLEFLIYFQGNSAPDKSGLPSDRFSAERTGGSVSTLTIQRTQQEDSAVYLCASSLMTGGKTQYFGPGTRLLVL.

The CDR3 reads CASSSLPPRTEAFF. The CDR3 DNA sequence: TGTGCCAGCAGTTCTCTTCCACCGAGAACTGAAGCTTTCTTT. The V gene is TRBV6-2 or TRBV6-3, the J gene TRBJ1-1; no firm D call. The germline V gene has CDR1 MNHEY and CDR2 SVGEGT. Trimming shortened V by 4 bases and J by 5 bases, and 14 bases separated the two germline ends. The CDR3 spans 14 residues.

The chain employs TRBV28 and TRBJ2-7; 7 bases map to TRBD1. Germline CDR1 is MDHEN and CDR2 is SYDVKM. The V and J ends lost 5 bases and 2 bases, in that order; junction bases with no gene match: 6. The CDR3 has 14 amino acids. DNA of the CDR3: TGTGCCAGCAGTATTCCGGGACAGCCCTACGAGCAGTACTTC. As protein: CASSIPGQPYEQYF.

J is TRBJ2-5 and V is TRBV18; D is uncertain. V was shortened by 1 base and J by 0 bases, with 9 bases between the two germline ends. CDR1 and CDR2 from the germline V gene are KGHSH and LQKENI. CDR3 size: 15 residues. The CDR3 region has the DNA TGTGCCAGCTCACCACGAAACACGTACCAAGAGACCCAGTACTTC. This translates into CASSPRNTYQETQYF.

The V gene is TRBV19, the J gene TRBJ1-2, with 7 bases fitting TRBD1. CDR1 LNHDA and CDR2 SQIVND come from the germline V gene (reference sequence). There are 14 residues in the CDR3. V gave up 4 bases and J gave up 5 bases; unmatched junction bases: 7. Written as DNA, the CDR3 is TGTGCCAGTAGTACCCCGGGACAGAGGTATGGCTACACCTTC. Amino acids: CASSTPGQRYGYTF. The complete variable domain, with remaining parts taken from reference TRBV19 and TRBJ1-2, reads DGGITQSPKYLFRKEGQNVTLSCEQNLNHDAMYWYRQDPGQGLRLIYYSQIVNDFQKGDIAEGYSVSREKKESFPLTVTSAQKNPTAFYLCASSTPGQRYGYTFGSGTRLTVV.